The sequence of this TCR beta chain was determined in a study of blood T cell repertoires in COVID-19. Study context: The United States, Italy and Spain provided the acute and convalescent COVID-19 samples. T cells, B-cell-depleted T cells, or PBMCs supplied cDNA or gDNA.

In the original analysis: Counts of nucleated cells, estimated from reference gene primer amplification, were obtained. Generated by immunoSEQ multiplex PCR, the TCRdb table keeps only in-frame clones and is missing some. The DNA gave D and trimming, while V, J and clone size come from that table. The repertoire holds 100,000 or so clones, with around 79% as singletons. Sequenced: peripheral blood. The clonotype comes from a human donor in a cohort sampled during active COVID-19.

The CDR3 nucleotides read TGTGCCAGCAGCGGGGGTGGCGGGAGGGCCTCCCGCAATGAGCAGTTCTTC. Protein product: CASSGGGGRASRNEQFF. This chain joins TRBV7-3 and TRBJ2-1; the match to TRBD2 covers 9 bases. Trimming removed 5 bases from V and 6 bases from J; junction bases left unmatched: 14. CDR1 SGHTA and CDR2 FQGTGA come from the germline V gene. CDR3 length: 17 amino acids.